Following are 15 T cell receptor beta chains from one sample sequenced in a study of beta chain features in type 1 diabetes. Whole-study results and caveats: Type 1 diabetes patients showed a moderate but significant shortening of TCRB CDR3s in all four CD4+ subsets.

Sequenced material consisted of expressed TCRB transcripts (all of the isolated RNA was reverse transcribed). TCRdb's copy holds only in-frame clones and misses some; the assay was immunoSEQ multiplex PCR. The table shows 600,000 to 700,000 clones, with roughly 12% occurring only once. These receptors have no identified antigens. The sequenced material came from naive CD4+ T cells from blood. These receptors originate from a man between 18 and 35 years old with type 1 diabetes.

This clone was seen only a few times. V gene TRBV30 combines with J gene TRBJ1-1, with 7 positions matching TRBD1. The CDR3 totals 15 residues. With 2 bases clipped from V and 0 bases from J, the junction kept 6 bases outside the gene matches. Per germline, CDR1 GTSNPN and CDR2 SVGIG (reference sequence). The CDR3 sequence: CAWSLQGTLNTEAFF. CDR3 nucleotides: TGTGCCTGGAGTCTACAGGGGACATTGAACACTGAAGCTTTCTTT.

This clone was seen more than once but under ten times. CDR3 region: CARYRGQDTEAFF. The CDR3 DNA is TGTGCCAGGTACAGGGGGCAGGACACTGAAGCTTTCTTT. V is TRBV25-1 and J is TRBJ1-1; 9 positions match TRBD1. J gave up 3 bases and V 9 bases, and 5 bases lay outside the gene matches. Per germline, CDR1 MGHDK and CDR2 SYGVNS. The CDR3 covers 13 residues. Together with reference TRBV25-1 and TRBJ1-1, the CDR3 gives the full variable domain: EADIYQTPRYLVIGTGKKITLECSQTMGHDKMYWYQQDPGMELHLIHYSYGVNSTEKGDLSSESTVSRIRTEHFPLTLESARPSHTSQYLCARYRGQDTEAFFGQGTRLTVV.

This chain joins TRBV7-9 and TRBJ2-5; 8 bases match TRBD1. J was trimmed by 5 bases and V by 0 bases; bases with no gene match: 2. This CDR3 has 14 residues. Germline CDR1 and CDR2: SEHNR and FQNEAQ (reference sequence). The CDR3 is CASSLARGRETQYF. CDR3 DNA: TGTGCCAGCAGCTTAGCCAGGGGGCGGGAGACCCAGTACTTC.

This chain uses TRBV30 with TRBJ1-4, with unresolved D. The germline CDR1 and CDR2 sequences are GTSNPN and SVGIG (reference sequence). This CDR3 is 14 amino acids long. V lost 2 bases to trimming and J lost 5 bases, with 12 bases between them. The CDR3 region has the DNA TGTGCCTGGAGTTGGAACAGCCCGAATGAAAAACTGTTTTTT. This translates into CAWSWNSPNEKLFF.

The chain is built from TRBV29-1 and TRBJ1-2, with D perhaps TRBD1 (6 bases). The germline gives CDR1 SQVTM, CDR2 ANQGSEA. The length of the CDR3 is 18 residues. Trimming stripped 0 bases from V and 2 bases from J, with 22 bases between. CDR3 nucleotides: TGCAGCGTTGAAGAACAGCAAAAGAGGGGGGAGAGGAACTATGGCTACACCTTC. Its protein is CSVEEQQKRGERNYGYTF.

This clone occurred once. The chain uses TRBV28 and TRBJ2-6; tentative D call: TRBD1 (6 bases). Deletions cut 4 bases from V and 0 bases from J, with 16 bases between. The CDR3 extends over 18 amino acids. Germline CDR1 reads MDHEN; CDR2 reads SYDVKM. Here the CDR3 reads CASSSSGEPSSGANVLTF. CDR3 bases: TGTGCCAGCAGTTCTTCAGGGGAACCGAGCTCTGGGGCCAACGTCCTGACTTTC.

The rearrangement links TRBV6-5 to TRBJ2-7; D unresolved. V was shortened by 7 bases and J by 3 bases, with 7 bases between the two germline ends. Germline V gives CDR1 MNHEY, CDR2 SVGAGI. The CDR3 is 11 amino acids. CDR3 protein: CASTRDYEQYF. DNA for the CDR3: TGTGCCAGCACTAGGGACTACGAGCAGTACTTC.

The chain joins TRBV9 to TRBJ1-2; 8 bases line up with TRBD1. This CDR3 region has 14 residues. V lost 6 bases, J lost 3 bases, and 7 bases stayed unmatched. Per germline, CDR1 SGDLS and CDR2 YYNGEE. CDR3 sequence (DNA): TGTGCCAGCACCCGGACAGGGTCAGACTATGGCTACACCTTC. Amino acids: CASTRTGSDYGYTF. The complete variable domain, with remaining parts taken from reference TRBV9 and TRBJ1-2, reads DSGVTQTPKHLITATGQRVTLRCSPRSGDLSVYWYQQSLDQGLQFLIQYYNGEERAKGNILERFSAQQFPDLHSELNLSSLELGDSALYFCASTRTGSDYGYTFGSGTRLTVV.

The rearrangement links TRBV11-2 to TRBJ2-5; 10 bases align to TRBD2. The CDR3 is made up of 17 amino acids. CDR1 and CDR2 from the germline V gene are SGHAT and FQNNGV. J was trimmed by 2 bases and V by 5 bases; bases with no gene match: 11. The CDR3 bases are TGTGCCAGCAGCCCGTTCTTACAGCGGGGGGGACAAGAGACCCAGTACTTC. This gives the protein CASSPFLQRGGQETQYF.

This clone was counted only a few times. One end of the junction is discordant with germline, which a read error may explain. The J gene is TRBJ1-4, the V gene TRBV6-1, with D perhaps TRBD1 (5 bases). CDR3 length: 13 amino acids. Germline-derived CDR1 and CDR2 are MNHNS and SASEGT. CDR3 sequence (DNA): TGTGCCAGCAGTGAAGGGGTAGGGGAGTCGCCCGAATTT. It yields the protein CASSEGVGESPEF.

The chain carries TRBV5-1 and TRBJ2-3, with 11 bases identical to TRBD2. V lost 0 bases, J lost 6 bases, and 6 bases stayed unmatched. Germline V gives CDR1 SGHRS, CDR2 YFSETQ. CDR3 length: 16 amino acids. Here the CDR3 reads CASSLGGTSGADTQYF. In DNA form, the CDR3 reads TGCGCCAGCAGCTTGGGAGGGACTAGCGGAGCGGATACGCAGTATTTT.

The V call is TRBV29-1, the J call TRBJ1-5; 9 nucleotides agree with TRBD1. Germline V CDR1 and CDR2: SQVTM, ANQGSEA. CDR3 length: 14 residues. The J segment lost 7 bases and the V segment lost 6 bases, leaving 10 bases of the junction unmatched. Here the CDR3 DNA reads TGCAGCGTAGCGGGACAGGGTCTAGGACAGCCCCAGCATTTT. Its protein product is CSVAGQGLGQPQHF.

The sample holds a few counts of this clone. The CDR3 DNA follows: TGTGCCGTACGGAGACTAGCGGGGGACAATACGCAGTATTTT. This gives the protein CAVRRLAGDNTQYF. This chain connects TRBV6-1 to TRBJ2-3; 12 bases are shared with TRBD2. The CDR3 loop spans 14 amino acids. The germline gives CDR1 MNHNS, CDR2 SASEGT. Trimming removed 11 bases from V and 7 bases from J; junction bases left unmatched: 10.

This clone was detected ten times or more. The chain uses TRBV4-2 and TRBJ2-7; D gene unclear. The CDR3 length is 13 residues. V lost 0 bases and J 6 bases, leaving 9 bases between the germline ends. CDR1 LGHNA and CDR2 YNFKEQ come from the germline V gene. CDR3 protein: CASSQEWGGEQYF. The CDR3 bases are TGTGCCAGCAGCCAAGAGTGGGGTGGCGAGCAGTACTTC.

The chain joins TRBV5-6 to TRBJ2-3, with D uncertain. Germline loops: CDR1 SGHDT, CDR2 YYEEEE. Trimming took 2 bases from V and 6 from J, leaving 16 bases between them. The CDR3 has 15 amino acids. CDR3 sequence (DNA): TGTGCCAGCAGCTTCCGACCCTACTTGCAGGATACGCAGTATTTT. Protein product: CASSFRPYLQDTQYF.